This T cell receptor beta chain derives from a study of early T cells in non-severe SARS-CoV-2 infection. The overall study: Bulk RNA taken from unsorted whole blood was sequenced, leaving chains unpaired. Study observations and caveats: Reliance on VDJdb matching favored anti-spike CD8 responses; private and CD4 specificities were missed.

Individual cDNA molecules each received unique molecular identifiers attached to them. TCRdb ran MiXCR on the 5' RACE reads and lists one entry per CDR3 protein. The sample lists just over 95,000 distinct CDR3 sequences, roughly 11% seen once, with around 4.7% in the top ten. The J segment lost 6 bases and the V segment lost 3 bases, leaving 8 bases of the junction unmatched. Germline CDR1 SEHNR, CDR2 FQNEAQ (reference sequence). The CDR3 has 15 residues. This clonotype was picked up many times. Its antigen remains unidentified. The chain joins TRBV7-9 to TRBJ2-7, with TRBD2 identical over 10 bases. The TCR was taken from an adult who was a healthcare worker with PCR-confirmed SARS-CoV-2 infection or an uninfected control (not recorded which). The material was whole blood, obtained at baseline. CDR3 coding DNA: TGTGCCAGCAGCTTGGGGACTAGCGCAATAGGCGAGCAGTACTTC. Protein: CASSLGTSAIGEQYF.